Described below is a single TCR beta chain sequence and its context. This specimen comes from a study of T cells after yellow fever vaccination. MiXCR was run by TCRdb on the 5' RACE reads, yielding one entry per CDR3 protein. The table includes under 500,000 distinct CDR3 sequences, under 20% detected once. The CDR3 runs 14 residues. Germline CDR1 reads DFQATT; CDR2 reads SNEGSKA (reference sequence). J lost 3 bases, V lost 6 bases, and 7 bases had no gene match. This chain joins TRBV20-1 and TRBJ2-3; 9 bases match TRBD2. The sample in question was PBMCs, obtained before the yellow fever booster vaccination. This clonotype originated in a young man who received the YFV17D yellow fever vaccine. CDR3: CSAPTSGLTDTQYF. DNA of the CDR3: TGCAGTGCGCCAACTAGCGGGCTAACAGATACGCAGTATTTT.